The clone carrying this T cell receptor (beta chain) was observed once. A much bigger clone sits one base away, suggesting this may be a read error. Germline CDR1 and CDR2: WNHNN and SYGVQD (reference sequence). V was pared by 9 bases and J by 6 bases, with 17 bases between. This CDR3 spans 13 amino acids. This entry belongs to a study of neurological immune-mediated disorders. Synthesis of cDNA was accomplished via 5'RACE employing 10-nucleotide random UMIs. From the 5' RACE reads, TCRdb called clonotypes with MiXCR, one entry per CDR3 protein. The data contain 93,000 or so distinct CDR3 sequences, 10% to 12% of them seen just once; the ten biggest clones take up around 3.1%. Sample time point: longitudinal time-point 3.

The chain recombines TRBV10-1 with TRBJ1-2; D remains ambiguous. Sequencing used PBMCs. The clonotype was recovered from a female donor with HTLV-1-associated myelopathy (HAM/TSP). The CDR3 sequence: CARNLSVDHGYTF. CDR3 sequence (DNA): TGCGCCAGGAACTTATCTGTCGACCATGGCTACACCTTC.